Below, 5 T cell receptor beta chains from the same sample are listed, as sequenced in a study of blood T cell repertoires in COVID-19. Measured with immunoSEQ multiplex PCR; TCRdb has only the in-frame clones, and not every one. The table includes approximately 290,000 clones, approximately 90% detected once. The material sequenced was peripheral blood. The receptors come from a woman aged 55-75 years with acute or convalescent COVID-19.

The chain is built from TRBV5-1 and TRBJ2-7, with 11 nucleotides matching TRBD2. CDR3 length equals 16 residues. Germline-derived CDR1 and CDR2 are SGHRS and YFSETQ. J was trimmed by 0 bases and V by 4 bases; bases with no gene match: 6. CDR3 coding DNA: TGCGCCAGCAGCCTCCGACTAGCGGGGTCCTCCTACGAGCAGTACTTC. Protein product: CASSLRLAGSSYEQYF.

The chain has TRBV9 and TRBJ1-3, with 10 bases lining up with TRBD1. Germline V gives CDR1 SGDLS, CDR2 YYNGEE. The V gene end was trimmed by 0 bases and the J gene end by 4 bases; junction bases not matched to a gene: 4. This CDR3 comprises 16 residues. Written as DNA, the CDR3 is TGTGCCAGCAGCGTAGGGACAGGGGGTGACGGAAACACCATATATTTT. It specifies CASSVGTGGDGNTIYF. Full variable domain (remainder filled in from reference TRBV9 and TRBJ1-3): DSGVTQTPKHLITATGQRVTLRCSPRSGDLSVYWYQQSLDQGLQFLIQYYNGEERAKGNILERFSAQQFPDLHSELNLSSLELGDSALYFCASSVGTGGDGNTIYFGEGSWLTVV.

This chain uses TRBV5-5 with TRBJ2-5; TRBD2 aligns across 9 bases. Germline V lookup: CDR1 SGHKS, CDR2 YYEKEE (reference sequence). J lost 2 bases, V lost 0 bases, and 5 bases had no gene match. The CDR3 spans 16 residues. Here the CDR3 reads CASSLAASGAQETQYF. CDR3 nucleotides: TGTGCCAGCAGCTTGGCGGCTAGCGGGGCACAAGAGACCCAGTACTTC.

The chain carries TRBV12-3 or TRBV12-4 and TRBJ2-7; D is uncertain. The CDR3 extends over 12 amino acids. V lost 8 bases and J 2 bases, leaving 10 bases between the germline ends. Here the CDR3 DNA reads TGTGCCAGCCGCACTGAGACCTACGAGCAGTACTTC. This encodes CASRTETYEQYF.

The CDR3 DNA is TGCGCCAGCAGCGGGGACAGGGTGAATAATGGCTACACCTTC. Protein: CASSGDRVNNGYTF. V and J are TRBV5-1 and TRBJ1-2; 9 bases agree with TRBD1. V trimming: 4 bases; J trimming: 6 bases; junction bases outside the gene matches: 7. The CDR3 is made up of 14 amino acids. CDR1 is SGHRS, CDR2 YFSETQ, per germline.